The 13 T cell receptor beta chains in this list originate from one sample, sequenced in a study of T cell clonality in common variable immunodeficiency. Sequenced by immunoSEQ multiplex PCR; TCRdb stores in-frame clones only, minus some. The sample holds some 52,000 clones, and no clone turns up only once. The specimen was peripheral blood mononuclear cells. The receptors were sampled from a person aged 18 to 70 in good health.

This clone has ten or more counts. The read terminates 3 residues ahead of where the CDR3 ends, so the germline J gene completes it. V usage is TRBV19 and J usage is TRBJ1-3; TRBD1 might be the D (5 bases). The CDR3 runs to 12 residues. The germline gives CDR1 LNHDA, CDR2 SQIVND (reference sequence). Trimming pared 4 bases from V and 5 bases from J, leaving 6 bases between. This chain's CDR3 is CASSTDRNTIYF. The covered CDR3 bases are TGTGCCAGTAGTACGGACAGAAACACC.

This clone was observed a handful of times. Just one base apart from a much larger clone, this may be a read error. The read finishes 3 residues shy of the CDR3 end, and the germline J gene is used to complete it. V usage is TRBV7-3 and J usage is TRBJ2-7, with 9 bases aligning to TRBD1. The CDR3 extends over 15 amino acids. The germline gives CDR1 SGHTA, CDR2 FQGTGA. The sequenced CDR3 bases are TGTGTCAGCAGCCCGACAGGGGGTAATCTTTACGAG. Its translation is CVSSPTGGNLYE. The CDR3, in full, reads CVSSPTGGNLYEQYF.

Many counts were recorded for this clone. The read is 3 residues too short to cover the CDR3 end, so that end is filled in from the germline J gene. The chain carries TRBV6-2 or TRBV6-3 and TRBJ2-1, with TRBD2 matching over 8 bases. V dropped 7 bases and J dropped 6; count of bases not matched to a gene: 8. Germline assignment: CDR1 MNHEY and CDR2 SVGEGT. The CDR3 loop spans 14 amino acids. This chain's CDR3 is CASIRSGGPNEQFF. The sequenced CDR3 bases are TGTGCCAGCATACGCAGCGGGGGACCCAATGAG.

This clone occurred many times. The CDR3 end falls 3 residues outside the read, so it is completed with the germline J gene. The V and J genes are TRBV18 and TRBJ2-5; D not resolved. The germline V and J ends were trimmed by 0 bases and 2 bases, with 10 bases remaining between them. This CDR3 has 15 residues. The germline V gene encodes CDR1 KGHSH and CDR2 LQKENI. Incomplete CDR3 DNA: TGTGCCAGCTCACCACCATCGGTCCCTCAAGAGACC. Encoded protein: CASSPPSVPQET. Given in full, the CDR3 is CASSPPSVPQETQYF.

Many counts were recorded for this clone. The CDR3 goes on 3 residues after the read ends, and that part is filled in from the germline J gene. The rearrangement joins TRBV6-4 to TRBJ1-2, with TRBD1 matching 8 bases. The CDR3 covers 14 residues. V dropped 0 bases and J dropped 6; count of bases not matched to a gene: 3. Germline assignment: CDR1 MRHNA and CDR2 SNTAGT. CDR3 in amino acids: CASSDSVRGHGYTF. Incomplete CDR3 DNA: TGTGCCAGCAGTGACTCGGTCAGGGGGCATGGC.

Many counts were recorded for this clone. CDR3 residues: CSAWGGVNTGELFF. CDR3 DNA (partial): TGCAGTGCTTGGGGGGGAGTTAACACCGGGGAG. This chain links TRBV20-1 with TRBJ2-2, with 7 positions matching TRBD2. The read terminates 3 residues ahead of where the CDR3 ends, so the germline J gene completes it. After removal of 5 bases from V and 2 bases from J, the junction contained 5 bases not matched to a gene. CDR1 and CDR2 from the germline V gene are DFQATT and SNEGSKA (reference sequence). This CDR3 has 14 residues.

This clone has more than one count but fewer than ten. The DNA read from the CDR3 is TGCGCCAGCAGCCTCTCTAGCGGGAGGTCCAATGAG. Its protein product is CASSLSSGRSNE. The whole CDR3 protein reads CASSLSSGRSNEQFF. This chain links TRBV5-1 with TRBJ2-1, with 11 positions matching TRBD2. The read stops 3 residues short of the end of the CDR3; the missing end is completed from the germline J gene. The CDR3 has 15 amino acids. The ends lost 4 bases at V and 6 bases at J; junction bases unmatched: 6. Germline-derived CDR1 and CDR2 are SGHRS and YFSETQ.

This clone was detected only a few times. Incomplete CDR3 DNA: TGTGCCAGCAGCCCGGGGACAGGGGGCGCGGATGGC. Translation gives CASSPGTGGADG. The full CDR3 reads CASSPGTGGADGYTF. This chain uses TRBV7-8 with TRBJ1-2; TRBD1 aligns across 12 bases. Coverage ceases 3 residues before the CDR3 finishes, and the germline J gene fills in the end. From germline, CDR1 is SGHVS and CDR2 FQNEAQ. V lost 5 bases and J lost 6; bases outside the gene matches: 7. This CDR3 has 15 amino acids. Combining the CDR3 with reference TRBV7-8 and TRBJ1-2 gives the whole variable domain GAGVSQSPRYKVAKRGQDVALRCDPISGHVSLFWYQQALGQGPEFLTYFQNEAQLDKSGLPSDRFFAERPEGSVSTLKIQRTQQEDSAVYLCASSPGTGGADGYTFGSGTRLTVV.

This clone was seen repeatedly, ten times or more. The read comes to an end 3 residues before the CDR3 does, leaving the germline J gene to fill in the end. The J gene is TRBJ2-2, the V gene TRBV30; D ambiguous. The CDR3 contains 13 residues. Germline V gene data show CDR1 as GTSNPN and CDR2 as SVGIG (reference sequence). V was cut by 1 base and J by 1 base, with 4 bases left in between. The CDR3 DNA, read in part, is TGTGCCTGGAGTGGACAGAACACCGGGGAG. This translates into CAWSGQNTGE. The complete CDR3 reads CAWSGQNTGELFF.

This clone was seen many times. The CDR3 is cut off 3 residues early in the read; its end comes from the germline J gene. The chain employs TRBV7-3 and TRBJ2-2; unclear D gene. Trimming shortened V by 4 bases and J by 4 bases, and 7 bases separated the two germline ends. This CDR3 has 13 amino acids. CDR1 is SGHTA, CDR2 FQGTGA, per germline. The CDR3 DNA, read in part, is TGTGCCAGCAGCTACTTAGTCACCGGGGAG. This encodes CASSYLVTGE. The whole CDR3 sequence reads CASSYLVTGELFF.

This clone was recorded many times. The missing CDR3 end, 3 residues past where the read stops, is filled in from the germline J gene. The chain combines TRBV5-1 with TRBJ2-2; 13 positions match TRBD2. V gave up 1 base and J gave up 6 bases; unmatched junction bases: 9. The V gene's germline CDR1 is SGHRS and CDR2 YFSETQ. The CDR3 is made up of 18 amino acids. The CDR3 reads CASSLSQTGLAGAGELFF. The part of the CDR3 DNA that was read is TGCGCCAGCAGCTTGTCCCAAACCGGACTAGCGGGAGCCGGGGAG.

This clone was seen many times. The junction and the germline gene differ at one end; a read error may be behind it. The read finishes 3 residues shy of the CDR3 end, and the germline J gene is used to complete it. The sample holds other DNA sequences that translate to the same CDR3. The chain employs TRBV10-3 and TRBJ1-3; D perhaps matches TRBD1 (5 bases). CDR1 is ENHRY, CDR2 SYGVKD, per germline. The CDR3 has 16 residues. The CDR3 bases that were read are TGTGCCATCCAAATAGATACAGGATCCTCTGGAAACACG. This sequence encodes CAIQIDTGSSGNT. The full CDR3 sequence reads CAIQIDTGSSGNTIYF.

This clone has at least ten counts. The read terminates 3 residues before the CDR3 end, so the remaining end is supplied by the germline J gene. The chain recombines TRBV30 with TRBJ1-2, with D possibly being TRBD1 (5 bases). Germline loops: CDR1 GTSNPN, CDR2 SVGIG (reference sequence). Trimming left V 3 bases short and J 0 bases short, with 8 bases between. The CDR3 spans 13 residues. The CDR3 protein is CAWSLQANYGYTF. The sequenced part of the CDR3 DNA is TGTGCCTGGAGCTTACAGGCTAACTATGGC. Full variable domain (rest looked up from reference TRBV30 and TRBJ1-2): SQTIHQWPATLVQPVGSPLSLECTVEGTSNPNLYWYRQAAGRGLQLLFYSVGIGQISSEVPQNLSASRPQDRQFILSSKKLLLSDSGFYLCAWSLQANYGYTFGSGTRLTVV.